The 9 T cell receptor beta chains below come from one sample, sequenced in a study of T cell repertoires in aging, cancer and after chemotherapy. TRB rearrangements spanning V, D and J were amplified using mixed TRB-A/B primers. Using its own MiXCR run on the multiplex PCR reads, TCRdb lists one record per CDR3 protein. The sample contains 9,500 to 13,000 distinct CDR3 sequences, under 50% of which appear only once. TCR beta rearrangements were amplified from peripheral blood genomic DNA. The sequenced material came from blood. These receptors all stem from a human donor in good health.

With respect to this clonotype: A much larger clone differs from this one at a single base, so this may be a read error. The chain couples TRBV29-1 to TRBJ2-2; D is possibly TRBD1 or TRBD2 (5 bases each). This CDR3 is built from 14 residues. Looked up from germline, CDR1 is SQVTM and CDR2 is ANQGSEA. The V and J ends lost 7 bases and 0 bases respectively, with 12 bases between them. The CDR3 nucleotides read TGCAGCGGCCTAGTGGGGGCGAACACCGGGGAGCTGTTTTTT. Its translation is CSGLVGANTGELFF.

This clonotype is labeled as medium-sized. This chain links TRBV19 with TRBJ1-4; D remains unclear. Trimming took 10 bases from V and 4 from J, leaving 10 bases between them. The CDR3 covers 12 residues. Looked up from germline, CDR1 is LNHDA and CDR2 is SQIVND (reference sequence). The CDR3: CATAGDNEKLFF. The CDR3 nucleotides read TGTGCCACCGCCGGTGATAATGAAAAACTGTTTTTT.

V and J are TRBV19 and TRBJ2-7; D is unclear. The CDR3 is 14 residues long. The ends were cut back, 1 base at V and 3 bases at J, with 10 bases in the middle. Germline V lookup: CDR1 LNHDA, CDR2 SQIVND (reference sequence). In nucleotides, the CDR3 is TGTGCCAGTAGTATAGGGGCCGTAGTCTACGAGCAGTACTTC. Its protein product is CASSIGAVVYEQYF. Full variable domain (rest looked up from reference TRBV19 and TRBJ2-7): DGGITQSPKYLFRKEGQNVTLSCEQNLNHDAMYWYRQDPGQGLRLIYYSQIVNDFQKGDIAEGYSVSREKKESFPLTVTSAQKNPTAFYLCASSIGAVVYEQYFGPGTRLTVT.

This clonotype was seen a few times. V and J are TRBV18 and TRBJ2-7; TRBD1 matches at 11 bases. Per the germline V gene, CDR1 is KGHSH and CDR2 is LQKENI. This CDR3 has 15 amino acids. Germline trimming cut 3 bases from V and 4 bases from J; bases unmatched to any gene: 5. CDR3 coding DNA: TGTGCCAGCTCACCGTCGGGACAGGGGGTTTACGAGCAGTACTTC. It codes for CASSPSGQGVYEQYF.

The V gene is TRBV12-3 or TRBV12-4, the J gene TRBJ2-5, with TRBD1 matching over 11 bases. CDR3 length: 14 amino acids. Trimming at V came to 4 bases and at J to 5 bases, leaving 3 bases not matched to a gene. As DNA, the CDR3 is TGTGCCAGCAGTTGGACAGGGGGCAGCGAGACCCAGTACTTC. It yields the protein CASSWTGGSETQYF.

This chain joins TRBV12-3 or TRBV12-4 and TRBJ1-4, with 9 bases fitting TRBD1. This CDR3 is built from 14 residues. The J segment lost 8 bases and the V segment lost 6 bases, leaving 7 bases of the junction unmatched. The CDR3 reads CASRSTGGGEKLFF. In DNA form, the CDR3 reads TGTGCCAGCAGATCGACAGGGGGAGGGGAAAAACTGTTTTTT.

This clonotype was found a few times. The chain carries TRBV13 and TRBJ1-4; the D is unclear. CDR3 size: 17 residues. From germline, CDR1 is PRHDT and CDR2 FYEKMQ (reference sequence). Trimming took 0 bases from V and 1 from J, leaving 12 bases between them. The chain's CDR3 is CASSLGGFGGTNEKLFF. As DNA, the CDR3 is TGTGCCAGCAGCTTAGGAGGCTTTGGAGGAACTAATGAAAAACTGTTTTTT.

The genes are TRBV6-5 and TRBJ1-2; the match to TRBD1 covers 8 bases. The CDR3 sequence is 15 residues long. Losses at the gene ends were 0 bases for V and 6 bases for J; bases not matched to a gene: 6. Germline V gene data show CDR1 as MNHEY and CDR2 as SVGAGI. Here the CDR3 reads CASSYSGQGADGYTF. The CDR3 DNA reads TGTGCCAGCAGTTACTCGGGGCAGGGGGCGGATGGCTACACCTTC.

As DNA, the CDR3 is TGTGCCAGCAGTTTCCCCCCGATACAGCGCTACACCTTC. This sequence encodes CASSFPPIQRYTF. The chain uses TRBV12-3 or TRBV12-4 and TRBJ1-2; no clear D gene. V gave up 3 bases and J gave up 9 bases, with 14 bases separating them. CDR3 length equals 13 residues.